The next 17 T cell receptor beta chains were all read from a single sample in a study of early T cells in non-severe SARS-CoV-2 infection. TCRdb reprocessed the 5' RACE reads with MiXCR, giving one entry per CDR3 protein. The sample has 50,000 to 60,000 distinct CDR3 sequences, roughly 9% seen once; the top ten hold around 21%. The sample taken for sequencing was whole blood. The receptors here all came from an adult who was a healthcare worker with PCR-confirmed SARS-CoV-2 infection or an uninfected control (not recorded which).

This clonotype was observed a handful of times. DNA of the CDR3: TGTGCCAGCAGCTTTAGAGGGCCAACTAATGAAAAACTGTTTTTT. Translated: CASSFRGPTNEKLFF. V gene TRBV7-6 combines with J gene TRBJ1-4, with D uncertain. Trimming left V 3 bases short and J 0 bases short, with 8 bases between. The CDR3 covers 15 residues. The germline CDR1 and CDR2 sequences are SGHVS and FNYEAQ.

J is TRBJ1-1 and V is TRBV5-6, with 7 bases lining up with TRBD1. After removal of 4 bases from V and 1 base from J, the junction contained 10 bases not matched to a gene. This CDR3 contains 16 residues. Germline V gene data show CDR1 as SGHDT and CDR2 as YYEEEE. The CDR3 DNA is TGTGCCAGCAGCGTGGGGGTTTGGACAGGGAACACTGAAGCTTTCTTT. It is translated as CASSVGVWTGNTEAFF.

The chain carries TRBV3-1 and TRBJ2-5; a possible D gene is TRBD2 (5 bases). Trimming took off 1 base at V and 4 bases at J, with 16 bases between the two ends. Looked up from germline, CDR1 is LGHDT and CDR2 is YNNKEL (reference sequence). The CDR3 is 16 amino acids. CDR3 amino acids: CASSQGSLALGETQYF. In nucleotides, the CDR3 is TGTGCCAGCAGCCAAGGATCCCTAGCTCTGGGAGAGACCCAGTACTTC.

With regard to this clonotype: Given a much more abundant clone one base away, this may be a read error. J is TRBJ2-1 and V is TRBV2; no definite D call. Trimming shortened V by 6 bases and J by 4 bases, and 4 bases separated the two germline ends. This CDR3 spans 11 amino acids. Germline V gene lookup returns CDR1 SNHLY and CDR2 FYNNEI. CDR3 in DNA: TGTGCCAGCAGACAATACAATGAGCAGTTCTTC. Its translation: CASRQYNEQFF.

This clonotype was counted many times. The V gene is TRBV7-9, the J gene TRBJ2-4; 8 bases are a match to TRBD1. Losses at the gene ends were 5 bases for V and 9 bases for J; bases not matched to a gene: 3. The germline V gene has CDR1 SEHNR and CDR2 FQNEAQ (reference sequence). This CDR3 has 12 residues. The CDR3 protein is CASSITGGIQYF. CDR3 coding DNA: TGTGCCAGCAGCATCACAGGGGGCATTCAGTACTTC.

This chain connects TRBV12-3 or TRBV12-4 to TRBJ1-1; possibly TRBD1 for D (5 bases). The CDR3 totals 14 residues. V was shortened by 5 bases and J by 4 bases, with 14 bases between the two germline ends. The DNA of the CDR3 is TGTGCCAGCAGTCCTGACAGTGGGAGCACTGAAGCTTTCTTT. This sequence encodes CASSPDSGSTEAFF.

V is TRBV7-9 and J is TRBJ1-2; D gene unclear. Germline CDR1 SEHNR, CDR2 FQNEAQ (reference sequence). Trimming cost V 1 base and J 8 bases, with 14 bases left between them. This CDR3 region has 14 residues. This CDR3 reads CASSLGMRPRGYTF. The CDR3 bases are TGTGCCAGCAGCTTAGGTATGCGGCCGAGAGGCTACACCTTC.

Ten or more counts support this clonotype. The chain joins TRBV29-1 to TRBJ2-6; D might be TRBD1 (6 bases). Germline V gene sequence: CDR1 SQVTM, CDR2 ANQGSEA. V gave up 3 bases and J gave up 2 bases, with 8 bases separating them. The CDR3 totals 14 residues. The CDR3 protein is CSVDGGAGANVLTF. Written as DNA, the CDR3 is TGCAGCGTTGATGGGGGCGCTGGGGCCAACGTCCTGACTTTC.

J is TRBJ2-4 and V is TRBV29-1; possibly TRBD1 for D (6 bases). Per germline, CDR1 SQVTM and CDR2 ANQGSEA. The ends were cut back, 1 base at V and 8 bases at J, with 21 bases in the middle. This CDR3 is 16 amino acids long. CDR3 loop: CSVEVPEAGELDIQYF. CDR3 nucleotide sequence: TGCAGCGTTGAAGTTCCTGAGGCAGGGGAATTGGACATTCAGTACTTC.

This clonotype was counted ten times or more. The chain uses TRBV7-3 and TRBJ2-3, with D possibly being TRBD1 or TRBD2 (5 bases each). Per the germline V gene, CDR1 is SGHTA and CDR2 is FQGTGA. Trimming pared 0 bases from V and 9 bases from J, leaving 13 bases between. The CDR3 runs to 14 residues. The CDR3 here is CASSLTMGDATQYF. The DNA of the CDR3 is TGTGCCAGCAGCTTAACGATGGGGGACGCAACGCAGTATTTT.

The rearrangement links TRBV20-1 to TRBJ2-3, with a possible D match to TRBD2 (6 bases). Trimming removed 3 bases from V and 0 bases from J, with 10 bases in between. Per germline, CDR1 DFQATT and CDR2 SNEGSKA (reference sequence). The CDR3 consists of 14 residues. DNA of the CDR3: TGCAGTGCTAGGAAGGCGGGGAGCACAGATACGCAGTATTTT. Translated: CSARKAGSTDTQYF.

This clonotype appeared a few times. V is TRBV19 and J is TRBJ1-5, with D possibly TRBD1 on 5 matching bases. Trimming took off 8 bases at V and 2 bases at J, with 16 bases between the two ends. The CDR3 is made up of 15 amino acids. In germline, CDR1 is LNHDA, CDR2 SQIVND (reference sequence). The CDR3 is CASGKPGEGNQPQHF. CDR3 nucleotides: TGTGCCAGTGGAAAACCGGGGGAGGGCAATCAGCCCCAGCATTTT.

In this sample, this clonotype turned up a few times. The chain employs TRBV11-2 and TRBJ2-7; 7 bases are shared with TRBD2. CDR3 size: 18 residues. V gave up 2 bases and J gave up 4 bases; unmatched junction bases: 17. Germline lookup yields CDR1 SGHAT and CDR2 FQNNGV. CDR3 residues: CASSLRGTTSGHAYEQYF. The CDR3 DNA sequence: TGTGCCAGCAGCTTACGTGGGACTACCTCCGGGCACGCTTACGAGCAGTACTTC.

This sequence joins TRBV20-1 and TRBJ1-2; D is unclear. The V end lost 4 bases, the J end lost 2 bases, and 5 bases lay between the germline ends. The V gene's germline CDR1 is DFQATT and CDR2 SNEGSKA (reference sequence). The CDR3 length is 11 residues. This CDR3 is CSATANYGYTF. CDR3 nucleotide sequence: TGCAGTGCTACGGCCAACTATGGCTACACCTTC.

As to this clonotype: Compared with germline, one end of the junction differs, possibly owing to a read error. The chain's CDR3 is CASTPRGVSF. CDR3 sequence (DNA): TGTGCCAGCACCCCACGTGGGGTCTCCTTC. The gene calls are TRBV12-3 or TRBV12-4 and TRBJ1-2; D unclear. The CDR3 spans 10 residues.

Note on this clonotype: Just one base apart from a much larger clone, this may be a read error. V usage is TRBV12-3 or TRBV12-4 and J usage is TRBJ2-3; 12 nucleotides match TRBD2. The CDR3 is made up of 17 amino acids. The chain's CDR3 is CACSLRLAGASTDTQYF. The CDR3 DNA sequence: TGTGCCTGCAGTCTCCGACTAGCGGGGGCCAGCACAGATACGCAGTATTTT.

The chain joins TRBV7-9 to TRBJ1-1; 8 bases are shared with TRBD1. The CDR3 extends over 15 amino acids. CDR1 and CDR2 from the germline V gene are SEHNR and FQNEAQ (reference sequence). The trim removed 5 bases at V and 4 bases at J, leaving 9 bases unmatched. Written as DNA, the CDR3 is TGTGCCAGCAGCCCCCAGGGGGCCCTGGGCACTGAAGCTTTCTTT. As protein: CASSPQGALGTEAFF.